The clone carrying this T cell receptor beta chain was seen more than once but under ten times. CDR3 length: 12 residues. Between the trimmed V and J ends, which lost 1 base and 13 bases, there was a span of 11 bases. The germline gives CDR1 SEHNR, CDR2 FQNEAQ (reference sequence). Isolated per sample were at least 7 million PBMCs. A sample-barcoded 5' primer and a J-beta primer mix were used in a second PCR of about 7 to 12 cycles. Via MiXCR, TCRdb re-called the 5' RACE reads, giving one row per CDR3 protein. This table has hundreds of thousands of distinct CDR3 sequences, 35% to 40% appearing once. This record belongs to a study of blood T cells in healthy people across ages.

Sequenced material: blood. This rearrangement joins TRBV7-9 to TRBJ1-5; D may be TRBD1 (5 bases). This clonotype was obtained from a young man in good health. Here the CDR3 reads CASSLDLGGQHF. Here the CDR3 DNA reads TGTGCCAGCAGCTTAGACCTCGGGGGACAGCATTTT.